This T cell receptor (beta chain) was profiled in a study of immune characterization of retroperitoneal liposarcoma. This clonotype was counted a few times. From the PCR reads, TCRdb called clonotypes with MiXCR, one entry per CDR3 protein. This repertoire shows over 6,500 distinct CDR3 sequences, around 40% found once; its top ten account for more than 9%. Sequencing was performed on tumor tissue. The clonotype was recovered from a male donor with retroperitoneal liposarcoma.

The CDR3 sequence is CASSSAYNEQFF. The CDR3 DNA follows: TGTGCCAGCAGTTCCGCTTACAATGAGCAGTTCTTC. The chain employs TRBV7-6 and TRBJ2-1; D call uncertain. Germline CDR1 SGHVS, CDR2 FNYEAQ. This CDR3 comprises 12 residues. The ends were cut back, 6 bases at V and 4 bases at J, with 7 bases in the middle.